The 28 T cell receptor beta chains given below trace back to one sample, sequenced in a study of cytomegalovirus exposure and HLA in healthy donors. Vbeta (60) and Jbeta (13) primers were used in the PCR. Assay: immunoSEQ multiplex PCR; the TCRdb copy retains only in-frame clones and omits some. Here the sample spans under 110,000 clones, roughly four fifths being singletons. The sample taken for sequencing was PBMCs. The origin of the receptors is a man aged 45 to 65 in good health and CMV-seronegative.

The rearrangement links TRBV6-1 to TRBJ1-5, with D uncertain. The germline CDR1 and CDR2 sequences are MNHNS and SASEGT. The CDR3 totals 13 residues. V was pared by 7 bases and J by 3 bases, with 10 bases between. DNA of the CDR3: TGTGCCAGCACAGGTAGCGACAATCAGCCCCAGCATTTT. The encoded protein is CASTGSDNQPQHF.

The genes are TRBV5-1 and TRBJ1-2; 10 positions match TRBD1. The germline gives CDR1 SGHRS, CDR2 YFSETQ. V trimming: 7 bases; J trimming: 6 bases; junction bases outside the gene matches: 6. This CDR3 is 13 amino acids long. This chain's CDR3 is CASFDRGRDGYTF. The CDR3 DNA reads TGCGCCAGCTTCGACAGGGGGCGCGATGGCTACACCTTC.

The rearrangement uses TRBV18 and TRBJ2-3; weak D call: TRBD1 (6 bases). CDR3 size: 16 residues. CDR1 is KGHSH and CDR2 is LQKENI in the germline V gene. V was clipped by 2 bases and J by 1 base, with 13 bases between them. The CDR3 DNA reads as TGTGCCAGCTCACCAATCAACGCAGGGGGCACAGATACGCAGTATTTT. It is translated as CASSPINAGGTDTQYF.

This clone was seen only a few times. This chain joins TRBV4-2 and TRBJ1-4; TRBD1 is a possible D gene (5 bases). CDR3 length: 14 amino acids. Deletions cut 1 base from V and 7 bases from J, with 10 bases between. Germline assignment: CDR1 LGHNA and CDR2 YNFKEQ. DNA of the CDR3: TGTGCCAGCAGCCAAGCCGATAGGGGTGAAAAACTGTTTTTT. Its protein product is CASSQADRGEKLFF.

This sequence joins TRBV18 and TRBJ2-1; possible D gene TRBD2, 5 bases. V lost 2 bases and J 5 bases, leaving 7 bases between the germline ends. Germline V gives CDR1 KGHSH, CDR2 LQKENI. This CDR3 has 13 amino acids. The CDR3, as DNA: TGTGCCAGCTCACCAGGACTGGACAATGAGCAGTTCTTC. Its protein is CASSPGLDNEQFF.

The J gene is TRBJ1-2, the V gene TRBV7-2, with TRBD1 matching over 9 bases. The CDR3 is 16 amino acids. V shed 5 bases and J 4 bases; nucleotides not matched to a gene: 11. Germline loops: CDR1 SGHTA, CDR2 FQGNSA. This CDR3 is CASSPSGTGIIYGYTF. CDR3 nucleotide sequence: TGTGCCAGCAGCCCGTCAGGGACAGGGATAATCTATGGCTACACCTTC.

V and J are TRBV7-9 and TRBJ2-7; D not certain. CDR3 length: 12 residues. Germline V gene lookup returns CDR1 SEHNR and CDR2 FQNEAQ (reference sequence). V dropped 5 bases and J dropped 3 bases, with 8 bases sitting between them. The CDR3 spells CASSPSGYEQYF. As DNA, the CDR3 is TGTGCCAGCAGCCCATCCGGCTACGAGCAGTACTTC.

The chain links TRBV4-2 to TRBJ1-1; D not resolved. Germline CDR1 reads LGHNA; CDR2 reads YNFKEQ. Trimming took 4 bases from V and 2 from J, leaving 14 bases between them. This CDR3 contains 15 residues. The CDR3 region has the DNA TGTGCCAGCAGCCCCCATCTTCAGACAAACACTGAAGCTTTCTTT. It is translated as CASSPHLQTNTEAFF.

Remarks on this clone: One end of the junction varies from germline; a read error may be responsible. The same CDR3 arises from other DNA sequences in this sample as well. This chain joins TRBV6-6 and TRBJ1-4; 8 bases line up with TRBD1. Looked up from germline, CDR1 is MNHNY and CDR2 is SVGAGI (reference sequence). This CDR3 has 15 amino acids. CDR3 residues: CASSGGQAVQEKLFF. In DNA form, the CDR3 reads TGCGCCAGCAGTGGGGGACAGGCGGTGCAGGAAAAACTGTTTTTT.

In its sample, this clone was seen once. The chain couples TRBV19 to TRBJ2-3; possibly TRBD2 for D (7 bases). Trimming removed 6 bases from V and 2 bases from J, with 15 bases in between. The CDR3 is made up of 15 amino acids. Germline V CDR1 and CDR2: LNHDA, SQIVND (reference sequence). CDR3: CASRGRGGVTDTQYF. The CDR3 DNA reads as TGTGCCAGTAGGGGGCGAGGGGGGGTCACAGATACGCAGTATTTT.

The gene calls are TRBV28 and TRBJ2-3, with D perhaps TRBD2 (5 bases). Deletions cut 7 bases from V and 1 base from J, with 15 bases between. The CDR3 sequence is 15 residues long. Germline V gene lookup returns CDR1 MDHEN and CDR2 SYDVKM. As DNA, the CDR3 is TGTGCCAGCAACCTAGCCACCCCGGGCACAGATACGCAGTATTTT. Translation: CASNLATPGTDTQYF.

This chain connects TRBV9 to TRBJ2-7, with 8 bases matching TRBD1. V lost 4 bases and J lost 4; bases outside the gene matches: 7. The germline V gene encodes CDR1 SGDLS and CDR2 YYNGEE. CDR3 length: 14 residues. The CDR3 region is CASSPGQALYEQYF. In DNA form, the CDR3 reads TGTGCCAGCAGCCCGGGACAGGCTCTTTACGAGCAGTACTTC.

The chain links TRBV5-1 to TRBJ1-2; 7 bases are a match to TRBD1. CDR1 and CDR2 from the germline V gene are SGHRS and YFSETQ. This CDR3 has 15 amino acids. V trimming: 4 bases; J trimming: 3 bases; junction bases outside the gene matches: 9. The CDR3 region is CASSPGLGQHYGYTF. The DNA of the CDR3 is TGCGCCAGCAGCCCGGGTCTGGGACAGCACTATGGCTACACCTTC. The full variable domain, its missing parts supplied by reference TRBV5-1 and TRBJ1-2, is KAGVTQTPRYLIKTRGQQVTLSCSPISGHRSVSWYQQTPGQGLQFLFEYFSETQRNKGNFPGRFSGRQFSNSRSEMNVSTLELGDSALYLCASSPGLGQHYGYTFGSGTRLTVV.

V usage is TRBV27 and J usage is TRBJ1-1; possible D gene TRBD1, 5 bases. Germline CDR1 is MNHEY and CDR2 is SMNVEV (reference sequence). V was clipped by 5 bases and J by 8 bases, with 18 bases between them. The CDR3 contains 14 residues. Here the CDR3 reads CASSPWGRAPEAFF. DNA of the CDR3: TGTGCCAGCAGTCCCTGGGGGAGGGCCCCCGAAGCTTTCTTT.

The table lists this clone with a few counts. The rearrangement uses TRBV13 and TRBJ1-2; D is perhaps TRBD1 (6 bases). The CDR3 runs 14 residues. Germline V gives CDR1 PRHDT, CDR2 FYEKMQ (reference sequence). V dropped 4 bases and J dropped 5 bases, with 14 bases sitting between them. CDR3 sequence (DNA): TGTGCCAGCAGCTCACGACAGGCATCTTATGGCTACACCTTC. This sequence encodes CASSSRQASYGYTF.

The chain combines TRBV7-2 with TRBJ2-5; TRBD2 matches 15 bases. Germline V gene lookup returns CDR1 SGHTA and CDR2 FQGNSA. The trim removed 4 bases at V and 7 bases at J, leaving 10 bases unmatched. The CDR3 covers 17 residues. The CDR3 spells CASSSGLAGGVRGTQYF. In DNA form, the CDR3 reads TGTGCCAGCAGCTCGGGACTAGCGGGGGGCGTAAGAGGGACCCAGTACTTC.

Remarks on this clone: The same CDR3 also results from other DNA sequences found in this sample. The genes are TRBV7-2 and TRBJ2-5; 7 bases match TRBD2. The germline V gene has CDR1 SGHTA and CDR2 FQGNSA. This CDR3 comprises 13 residues. V trimming: 3 bases; J trimming: 3 bases; junction bases outside the gene matches: 1. CDR3 sequence (DNA): TGTGCCAGCAGCTTCGCGGGGGAAGAGACCCAGTACTTC. Translated: CASSFAGEETQYF. The variable domain in full, completed from reference TRBV7-2 and TRBJ2-5, reads GAGVSQSPSNKVTEKGKDVELRCDPISGHTALYWYRQSLGQGLEFLIYFQGNSAPDKSGLPSDRFSAERTGGSVSTLTIQRTQQEDSAVYLCASSFAGEETQYFGPGTRLLVL.

CDR3 sequence: CASSRPGMQETQYF. The CDR3 region has the DNA TGTGCCAGCAGCCGCCCGGGGATGCAAGAGACCCAGTACTTC. This chain joins TRBV6-5 and TRBJ2-5, with D possibly matching TRBD2 (5 bases). The germline V and J ends were trimmed by 6 bases and 2 bases, with 13 bases remaining between them. The CDR3 covers 14 residues. Germline loops: CDR1 MNHEY, CDR2 SVGAGI.

This clone was seen a single time. This chain links TRBV5-8 with TRBJ1-5, with 12 positions matching TRBD1. This CDR3 has 15 amino acids. V shed 3 bases and J 7 bases; nucleotides not matched to a gene: 5. Germline-derived CDR1 and CDR2 are SGHTS and YDEGEE. CDR3 sequence reads: CASSSGTGGAQPQHF. The CDR3 region has the DNA TGTGCCAGCAGCTCCGGGACAGGGGGCGCCCAGCCCCAGCATTTT.

There are a few counts of this clone. The V call is TRBV18, the J call TRBJ1-1; 8 nucleotides match TRBD1. Germline loops: CDR1 KGHSH, CDR2 LQKENI. V shed 3 bases and J 10 bases; nucleotides not matched to a gene: 7. The CDR3 spans 13 residues. The CDR3 sequence is CASSPGQDEGAFF. In nucleotides, the CDR3 is TGTGCCAGCTCACCGGGACAGGATGAAGGAGCTTTCTTT.

The chain employs TRBV2 and TRBJ1-1, with D hard to call. CDR1 SNHLY and CDR2 FYNNEI come from the germline V gene. V gave up 3 bases and J gave up 7 bases, with 12 bases separating them. There are 13 residues in the CDR3. CDR3 amino acids: CASSDIAPIEAFF. CDR3 bases: TGTGCCAGCAGTGACATCGCGCCCATTGAAGCTTTCTTT.

This clone was observed once. The chain couples TRBV19 to TRBJ2-2; weak D call: TRBD2 (6 bases). Looked up from germline, CDR1 is LNHDA and CDR2 is SQIVND (reference sequence). This CDR3 is built from 16 residues. V gave up 5 bases and J gave up 0 bases, with 13 bases separating them. The CDR3 sequence is CASSSGGVTNTGELFF. The CDR3 DNA sequence: TGTGCCAGTAGTTCCGGGGGAGTAACGAACACCGGGGAGCTGTTTTTT.

The chain uses TRBV7-8 and TRBJ1-6; no clear D. From germline, CDR1 is SGHVS and CDR2 FQNEAQ. The V and J ends lost 3 bases and 0 bases respectively, with 6 bases between them. This CDR3 region has 15 residues. This CDR3 reads CASSLFSSYNSPLHF. In nucleotides, the CDR3 is TGTGCCAGCAGCTTGTTCAGCTCCTATAATTCACCCCTCCACTTT.

The chain combines TRBV4-1 with TRBJ1-1; 9 positions match TRBD1. The CDR3 loop spans 19 amino acids. After removal of 4 bases from V and 3 bases from J, the junction contained 18 bases not matched to a gene. The germline gives CDR1 MGHRA, CDR2 YSYEKL. In DNA, the CDR3 is TGCGCCAGCAGCCCGGCCGGGGGTGGACAGGGGTGGTTTGACACTGAAGCTTTCTTT. Its translation: CASSPAGGGQGWFDTEAFF.

The chain combines TRBV7-9 with TRBJ1-5; tentatively, D is TRBD1 (5 bases). V was cut by 2 bases and J by 6 bases, with 14 bases left in between. The CDR3 is 15 residues long. The germline gives CDR1 SEHNR, CDR2 FQNEAQ (reference sequence). The CDR3 DNA is TGTGCCAGCAGCTTATCAGGGCAGGGTAGTCAGCCCCAGCATTTT. This codes for CASSLSGQGSQPQHF.

The chain links TRBV10-3 to TRBJ1-2; D perhaps matches TRBD1 (6 bases). The CDR3 sequence is 14 residues long. V lost 2 bases and J 8 bases, leaving 15 bases between the germline ends. Germline values: CDR1 ENHRY, CDR2 SYGVKD. CDR3 residues: CAISESGRGWGYTF. The CDR3 coding sequence is TGTGCCATCAGTGAGAGTGGCAGGGGCTGGGGCTACACCTTC.

This chain links TRBV4-1 with TRBJ1-1, with D possibly matching TRBD1 (5 bases). The CDR3 covers 15 residues. The germline V and J ends were trimmed by 1 base and 4 bases, with 13 bases remaining between them. The V gene's germline CDR1 is MGHRA and CDR2 YSYEKL. CDR3: CASSQGEGRITEAFF. The CDR3 DNA is TGCGCCAGCAGCCAAGGGGAGGGGAGGATCACTGAAGCTTTCTTT.

This clone was recorded a few times. The chain links TRBV5-1 to TRBJ1-4, with 7 bases matching TRBD1. Germline V gives CDR1 SGHRS, CDR2 YFSETQ. This CDR3 contains 15 residues. V lost 4 bases and J lost 5; bases outside the gene matches: 8. The CDR3 bases are TGCGCCAGCAGCGCGGGGACAGCTGTAAATGAAAAACTGTTTTTT. It translates to CASSAGTAVNEKLFF. The full variable domain, in which reference TRBV5-1 and TRBJ1-4 provide the parts outside the CDR3, is KAGVTQTPRYLIKTRGQQVTLSCSPISGHRSVSWYQQTPGQGLQFLFEYFSETQRNKGNFPGRFSGRQFSNSRSEMNVSTLELGDSALYLCASSAGTAVNEKLFFGSGTQLSVL.